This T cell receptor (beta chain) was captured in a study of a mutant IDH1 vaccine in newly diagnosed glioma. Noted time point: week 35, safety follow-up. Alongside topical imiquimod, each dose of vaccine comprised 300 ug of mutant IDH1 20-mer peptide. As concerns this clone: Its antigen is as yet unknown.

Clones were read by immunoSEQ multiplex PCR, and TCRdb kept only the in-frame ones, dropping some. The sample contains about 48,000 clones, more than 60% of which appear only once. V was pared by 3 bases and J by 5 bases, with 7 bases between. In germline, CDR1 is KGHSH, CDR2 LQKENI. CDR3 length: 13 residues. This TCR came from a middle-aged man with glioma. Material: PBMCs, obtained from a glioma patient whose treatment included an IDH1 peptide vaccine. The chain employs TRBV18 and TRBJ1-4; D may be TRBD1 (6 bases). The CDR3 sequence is CASSPGQNEKLFF. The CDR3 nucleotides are TGTGCCAGCTCACCCGGACAGAATGAAAAACTGTTTTTT.